This T cell receptor (beta chain) was identified during a study of tumor-infiltrating lymphocytes in oesophageal squamous cell carcinoma. The CDR3 length is 14 residues. The germline CDR1 and CDR2 sequences are SGHKS and YYEKEE (reference sequence). With 4 bases clipped from V and 10 bases from J, the junction kept 8 bases outside the gene matches. Sample share makes this clonotype medium-sized. TCRdb reanalysed the PCR reads using MiXCR and keeps one entry per CDR3 protein. The sample comprises about 15,000 distinct CDR3 sequences, approximately 50% of which are singletons, and 14% rests with the top ten.

V is TRBV5-5 and J is TRBJ2-1; 10 bases are a match to TRBD1. This clonotype was sampled from a male donor with esophageal squamous cell carcinoma. Sequenced input: blood. The CDR3 bases are TGTGCCAGCAGCCACGGGACAGGGGCGGGGGAGCAGTTCTTC. Protein sequence: CASSHGTGAGEQFF. Based on the CDR3 plus reference TRBV5-5 and TRBJ2-1, the full variable domain is DAGVTQSPTHLIKTRGQQVTLRCSPISGHKSVSWYQQVLGQGPQFIFQYYEKEERGRGNFPDRFSARQFPNYSSELNVNALLLGDSALYLCASSHGTGAGEQFFGPGTRLTVL.